The next 7 T cell receptor beta chains were all read from a single sample in a study of early T cells in non-severe SARS-CoV-2 infection. TCRdb re-derived calls from the 5' RACE reads in MiXCR, one entry per CDR3 protein. This repertoire shows tens of thousands of distinct CDR3 sequences, approximately 5.8% found once; its top ten account for less than 8.5%. Material for sequencing was whole blood. These receptors originate from an adult who was a healthcare worker with PCR-confirmed SARS-CoV-2 infection or an uninfected control (not recorded which).

V is TRBV29-1 and J is TRBJ2-2; TRBD2 agrees at 7 bases. Trimming at V came to 7 bases and at J to 7 bases, leaving 12 bases not matched to a gene. In germline, CDR1 is SQVTM, CDR2 ANQGSEA. The CDR3 is 14 amino acids. In DNA form, the CDR3 reads TGCAGCGCCGTCGGCGGGAGCTCGATCGGGGAGCTGTTTTTT. Its protein is CSAVGGSSIGELFF.

This clonotype was seen repeatedly, ten times or more. The chain joins TRBV20-1 to TRBJ1-1; D ambiguous. This CDR3 spans 11 amino acids. Trimming took off 4 bases at V and 3 bases at J, with 6 bases between the two ends. Germline V gives CDR1 DFQATT, CDR2 SNEGSKA (reference sequence). The CDR3 reads CSAIRYTEAFF. The DNA of the CDR3 is TGCAGTGCTATCAGATACACTGAAGCTTTCTTT.

At least ten counts were recorded for this clonotype. The V call is TRBV7-6, the J call TRBJ2-1; 12 nucleotides agree with TRBD2. Germline V gene data show CDR1 as SGHVS and CDR2 as FNYEAQ. This CDR3 is built from 18 residues. V was clipped by 2 bases and J by 0 bases; unmatched bases: 5. This CDR3 is CASSLRLAGGSSYNEQFF. The DNA of the CDR3 is TGTGCCAGCAGCTTAAGGCTAGCGGGAGGGAGCTCCTACAATGAGCAGTTCTTC.

This clonotype was detected a few times. The CDR3 sequence is CASSKTGQSYEQYF. The CDR3 DNA follows: TGTGCCAGCTCCAAAACGGGACAGTCCTACGAGCAGTACTTC. V and J are TRBV6-5 and TRBJ2-7, with 7 bases matching TRBD1. J was trimmed by 1 base and V by 8 bases; bases with no gene match: 8. Looked up from germline, CDR1 is MNHEY and CDR2 is SVGAGI. The CDR3 runs to 14 residues.

This clonotype was detected many times. The V and J genes are TRBV9 and TRBJ2-1, with D perhaps matching TRBD2 (7 bases). This CDR3 has 19 residues. The germline CDR1 and CDR2 sequences are SGDLS and YYNGEE. V was cut by 0 bases and J by 0 bases, with 19 bases left in between. The CDR3 DNA reads TGTGCCAGCAGCGTAGTAGGCGGGGGCCCGGGGAGCTCCTACAATGAGCAGTTCTTC. Translating gives CASSVVGGGPGSSYNEQFF.

Note on this clonotype: A junction end diverges from the germline sequence, so it may reflect a read error. This chain connects TRBV18 to TRBJ1-1; D might be TRBD1 (6 bases). Germline V CDR1 and CDR2: KGHSH, LQKENI. This CDR3 region has 13 residues. DNA of the CDR3: TGTGTCAGCTCATGGGGACAGAACACTGAAGCTTTCTTT. Its protein product is CVSSWGQNTEAFF.

V is TRBV5-1 and J is TRBJ2-6; D gene unclear. The CDR3 runs 16 residues. Germline V gene data show CDR1 as SGHRS and CDR2 as YFSETQ. V lost 4 bases, J lost 0 bases, and 11 bases lay in between. The CDR3 here is CASSLDPGSGANVLTF. CDR3 sequence (DNA): TGCGCCAGCAGCCTAGACCCCGGCTCTGGGGCCAACGTCCTGACTTTC.